This TCR beta chain was recovered during a study of control samples from healthy donors and cancer patients. This table comes from immunoSEQ multiplex PCR, and its TCRdb copy is limited to in-frame clones, with some not included. This sample has approximately 65,000 clones, with about nine tenths found just once. The CDR3 runs to 19 residues. V shed 5 bases and J 4 bases; nucleotides not matched to a gene: 21. The germline gives CDR1 SGHRS, CDR2 YFSETQ. The chain is built from TRBV5-1 and TRBJ2-5; 9 bases map to TRBD2. Sequencing used PBMCs. The TCR was taken from a man between 60 and 70 years old with lung cancer. As DNA, the CDR3 is TGCGCCAGCAGATCGCGACTCGCGGGGGGGCGTTATGTGTCAGAGACCCAGTACTTC. Its translation is CASRSRLAGGRYVSETQYF.